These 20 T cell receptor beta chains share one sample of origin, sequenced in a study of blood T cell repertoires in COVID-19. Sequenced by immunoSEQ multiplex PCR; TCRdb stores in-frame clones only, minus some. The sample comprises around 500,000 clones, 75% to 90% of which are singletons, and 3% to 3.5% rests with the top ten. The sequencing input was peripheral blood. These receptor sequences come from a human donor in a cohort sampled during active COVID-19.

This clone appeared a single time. CDR3 sequence (DNA): TGTGCCAGCAGCTTAAATGGGGGGTCCTACGAGCAGTACTTC. It yields the protein CASSLNGGSYEQYF. The rearrangement joins TRBV7-2 to TRBJ2-7; D possibly corresponds to TRBD2 (6 bases). Germline CDR1 is SGHTA and CDR2 is FQGNSA. The CDR3 has 14 residues. The V end lost 2 bases, the J end lost 1 base, and 9 bases lay between the germline ends.

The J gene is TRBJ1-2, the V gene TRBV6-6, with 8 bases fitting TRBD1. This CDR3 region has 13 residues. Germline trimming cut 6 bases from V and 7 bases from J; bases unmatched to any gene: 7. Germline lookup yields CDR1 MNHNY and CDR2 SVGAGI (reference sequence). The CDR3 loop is CASSPGQVGGYTF. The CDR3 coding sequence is TGTGCCAGCAGCCCGGGACAGGTCGGTGGCTACACCTTC.

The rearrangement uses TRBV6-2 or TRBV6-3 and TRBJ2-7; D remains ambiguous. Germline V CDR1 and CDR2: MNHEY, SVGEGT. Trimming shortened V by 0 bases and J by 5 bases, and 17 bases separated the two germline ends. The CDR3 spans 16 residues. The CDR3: CASSYSIGALRNEQYF. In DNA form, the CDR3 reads TGTGCCAGCAGTTACTCGATAGGCGCTCTGCGGAACGAGCAGTACTTC.

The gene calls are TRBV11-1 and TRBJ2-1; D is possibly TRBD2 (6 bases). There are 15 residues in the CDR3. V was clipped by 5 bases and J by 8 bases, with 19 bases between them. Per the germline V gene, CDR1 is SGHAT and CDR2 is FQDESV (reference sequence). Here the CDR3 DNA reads TGTGCCAGCAGCCCGGGGACTGCGCTGGGCCATGAGCAGTTCTTC. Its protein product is CASSPGTALGHEQFF.

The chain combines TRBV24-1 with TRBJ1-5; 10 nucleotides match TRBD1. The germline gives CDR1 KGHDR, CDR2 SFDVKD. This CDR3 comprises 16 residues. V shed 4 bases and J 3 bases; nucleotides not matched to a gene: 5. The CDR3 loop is CATSDRTGGVNQPQHF. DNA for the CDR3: TGTGCCACCAGTGACCGGACAGGGGGTGTCAATCAGCCCCAGCATTTT.

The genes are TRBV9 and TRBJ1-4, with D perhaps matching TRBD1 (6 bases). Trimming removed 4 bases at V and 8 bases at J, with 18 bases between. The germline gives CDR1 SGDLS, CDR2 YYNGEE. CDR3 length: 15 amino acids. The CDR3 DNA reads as TGTGCCAGCAGCCAGGGGCAGGGGTCGAGGGAAAAACTGTTTTTT. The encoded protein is CASSQGQGSREKLFF.

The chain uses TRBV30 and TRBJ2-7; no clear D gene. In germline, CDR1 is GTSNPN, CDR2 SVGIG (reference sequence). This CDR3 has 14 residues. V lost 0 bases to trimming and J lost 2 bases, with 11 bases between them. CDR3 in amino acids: CAWSVLPNPYEQYF. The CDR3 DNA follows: TGTGCCTGGAGTGTACTGCCGAATCCCTACGAGCAGTACTTC.

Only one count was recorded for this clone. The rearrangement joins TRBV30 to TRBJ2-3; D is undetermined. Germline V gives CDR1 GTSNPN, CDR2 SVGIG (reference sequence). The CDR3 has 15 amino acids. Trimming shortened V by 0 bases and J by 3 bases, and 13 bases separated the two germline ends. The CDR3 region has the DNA TGTGCCTGGAGTGTAGAGATAGCCGGAACAGATACGCAGTATTTT. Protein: CAWSVEIAGTDTQYF. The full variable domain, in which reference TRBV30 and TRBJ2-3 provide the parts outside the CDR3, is SQTIHQWPATLVQPVGSPLSLECTVEGTSNPNLYWYRQAAGRGLQLLFYSVGIGQISSEVPQNLSASRPQDRQFILSSKKLLLSDSGFYLCAWSVEIAGTDTQYFGPGTRLTVL.

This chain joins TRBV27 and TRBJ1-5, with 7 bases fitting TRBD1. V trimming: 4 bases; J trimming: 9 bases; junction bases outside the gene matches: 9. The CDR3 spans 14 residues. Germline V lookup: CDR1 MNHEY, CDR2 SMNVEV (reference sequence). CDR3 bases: TGTGCCAGCAGTTCCCGGGACGGGGACAGGCCCCAGCATTTT. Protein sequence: CASSSRDGDRPQHF.

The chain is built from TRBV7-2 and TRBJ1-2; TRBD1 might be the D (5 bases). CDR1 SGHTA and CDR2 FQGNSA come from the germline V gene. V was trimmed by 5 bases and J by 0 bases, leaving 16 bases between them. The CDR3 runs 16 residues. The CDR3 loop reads CASSPWGSSANYGYTF. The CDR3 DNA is TGTGCCAGCAGCCCATGGGGCAGTTCAGCTAACTATGGCTACACCTTC.

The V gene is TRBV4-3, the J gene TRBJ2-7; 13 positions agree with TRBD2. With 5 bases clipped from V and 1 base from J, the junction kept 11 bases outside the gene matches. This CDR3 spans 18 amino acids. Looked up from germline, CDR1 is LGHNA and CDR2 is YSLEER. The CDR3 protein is CASSFRTSGSAQSYEQYF. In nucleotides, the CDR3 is TGCGCCAGCAGCTTCCGGACTAGCGGGAGCGCTCAATCCTACGAGCAGTACTTC.

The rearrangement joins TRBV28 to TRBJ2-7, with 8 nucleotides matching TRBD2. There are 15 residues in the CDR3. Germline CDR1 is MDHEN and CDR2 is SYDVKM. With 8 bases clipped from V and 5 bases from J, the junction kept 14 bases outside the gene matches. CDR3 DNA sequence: TGTGCCAGCCGGCGGGAGGTTCTCGGGAGCGACGAGCAGTACTTC. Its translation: CASRREVLGSDEQYF.

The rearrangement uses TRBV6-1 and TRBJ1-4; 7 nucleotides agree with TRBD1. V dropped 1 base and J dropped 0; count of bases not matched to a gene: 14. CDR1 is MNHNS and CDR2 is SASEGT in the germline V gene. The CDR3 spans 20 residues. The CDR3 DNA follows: TGTGCCAGCAGTGAAGTAGCTGGAGGGGGACAGACACCAACTAATGAAAAACTGTTTTTT. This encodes CASSEVAGGGQTPTNEKLFF.

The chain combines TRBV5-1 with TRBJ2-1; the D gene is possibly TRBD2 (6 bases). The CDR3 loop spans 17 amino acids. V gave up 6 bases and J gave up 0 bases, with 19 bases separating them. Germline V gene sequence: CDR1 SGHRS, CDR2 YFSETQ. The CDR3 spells CASTSGRGTSSYNEQFF. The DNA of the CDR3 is TGCGCCAGCACCTCAGGGCGGGGAACTAGCTCCTACAATGAGCAGTTCTTC. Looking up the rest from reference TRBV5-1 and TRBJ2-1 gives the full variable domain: KAGVTQTPRYLIKTRGQQVTLSCSPISGHRSVSWYQQTPGQGLQFLFEYFSETQRNKGNFPGRFSGRQFSNSRSEMNVSTLELGDSALYLCASTSGRGTSSYNEQFFGPGTRLTVL.

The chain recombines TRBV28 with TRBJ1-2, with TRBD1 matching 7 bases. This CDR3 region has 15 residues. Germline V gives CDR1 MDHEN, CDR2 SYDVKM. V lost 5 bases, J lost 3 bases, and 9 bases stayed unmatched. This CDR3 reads CASSKLDRDDYGYTF. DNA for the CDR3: TGTGCCAGCAGTAAACTAGACAGGGATGACTATGGCTACACCTTC.

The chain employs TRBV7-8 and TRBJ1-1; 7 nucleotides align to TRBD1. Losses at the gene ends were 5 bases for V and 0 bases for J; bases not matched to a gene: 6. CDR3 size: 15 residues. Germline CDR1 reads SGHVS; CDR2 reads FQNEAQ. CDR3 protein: CASSPLTGLNTEAFF. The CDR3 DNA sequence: TGTGCCAGCAGCCCTCTGACAGGGTTGAACACTGAAGCTTTCTTT.

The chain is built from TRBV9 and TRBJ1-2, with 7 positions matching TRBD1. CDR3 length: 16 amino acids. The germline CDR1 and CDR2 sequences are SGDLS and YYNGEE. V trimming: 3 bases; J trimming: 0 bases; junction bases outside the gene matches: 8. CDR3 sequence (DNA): TGTGCCAGCAGCGGGCTAGACAGGGCGGCTAACTATGGCTACACCTTC. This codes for CASSGLDRAANYGYTF.

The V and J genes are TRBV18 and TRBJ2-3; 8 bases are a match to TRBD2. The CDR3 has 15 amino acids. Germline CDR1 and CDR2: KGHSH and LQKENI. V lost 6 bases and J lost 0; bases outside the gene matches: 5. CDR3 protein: CASSAREASTDTQYF. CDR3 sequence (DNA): TGTGCCAGCTCTGCGCGGGAGGCTAGCACAGATACGCAGTATTTT.

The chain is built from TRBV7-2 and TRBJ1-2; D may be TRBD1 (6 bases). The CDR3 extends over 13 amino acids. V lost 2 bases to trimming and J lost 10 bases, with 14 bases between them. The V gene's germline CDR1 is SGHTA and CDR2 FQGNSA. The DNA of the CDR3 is TGTGCCAGCAGCTTACACGGACAGACTCACTACACCTTC. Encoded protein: CASSLHGQTHYTF.

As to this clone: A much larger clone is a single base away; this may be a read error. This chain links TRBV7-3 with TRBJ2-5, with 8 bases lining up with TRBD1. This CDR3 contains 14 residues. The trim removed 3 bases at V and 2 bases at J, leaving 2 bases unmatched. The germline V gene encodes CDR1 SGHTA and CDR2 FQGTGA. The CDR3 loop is CASSLNRGQETQYF. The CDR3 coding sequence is TGTGCCAGCAGCTTGAACAGGGGGCAAGAGACCCAGTACTTC.